The TCR beta chain described here comes from a study of blood T cell repertoires in COVID-19. As for the study in general: Collection of acute and convalescent COVID-19 samples took place in the United States, Italy and Spain.

The V gene's germline CDR1 is SGHVS and CDR2 FQNEAQ. The V end was cut by 1 base, the J end by 3 bases, with 21 bases between. The length of the CDR3 is 19 residues. The authors' processing: Nucleated cell counts were estimated from reference gene primer amplification. Some clones are missing from TCRdb's copy, which holds only in-frame ones; the method was immunoSEQ multiplex PCR. That table supplies the V and J calls and clone size; D and trimming were determined from the DNA. The profile shows some 200,000 clones, roughly 87% of them singletons. Enrolled through a virtual design, the participants were between 18 and 89 years of age and came from some 26 US areas.

This clonotype was obtained from a man aged 30-40 years in a cohort exposed to, infected with or recovered from COVID-19 (not recorded which). The sample was PBMCs or T cells enriched from blood (not recorded which). The V gene is TRBV7-8, the J gene TRBJ2-2; D is perhaps TRBD1 (5 bases). DNA for the CDR3: TGTGCCAGCAGCTTAGGGCCAGGGCCTACTTGGATTTACACCGGGGAGCTGTTTTTT. Translated: CASSLGPGPTWIYTGELFF.